The clone carrying this T cell receptor beta chain was seen repeatedly, ten times or more. Its antigen is still unknown. Disease duration under 2 months; hyperthyroidism patients were aged 18 to 65. Patients were excluded because of uncontrolled infection, other autoimmune disease, pregnancy or lactation. Germline CDR1 SGHAT, CDR2 FQNNGV. This CDR3 contains 13 residues. V dropped 5 bases and J dropped 7 bases, with 13 bases sitting between them. From RNA transcripts, TCR beta CDR3 regions were amplified. A set of HTBI primers served as the primers for a first-round RT-PCR of the TCR CDR3. MiXCR, run by TCRdb on the multiplex PCR reads, gives a single entry per CDR3 protein. The data show about 160,000 distinct CDR3 sequences, about 9.4% seen once. These data come from a study of T cells in Graves' hyperthyroidism and ophthalmopathy. About the study: At initial diagnosis, before any treatment had begun, peripheral blood was obtained. Whole-study findings and limits: Most thyroid clonotypes with frequency above 0.001 were detected in blood.

The V call is TRBV11-2, the J call TRBJ2-3, with a weak D call TRBD2 (6 bases). The sequencing sample was made of blood. The source is a woman younger than 35 with Graves' hyperthyroidism that later progressed to Graves' ophthalmopathy. The CDR3 loop reads CASSTGLANTQYF. CDR3 coding DNA: TGTGCCAGCAGCACGGGACTGGCCAATACGCAGTATTTT.